This T cell receptor beta chain was captured in a study of blood T cell repertoires in COVID-19. Turning to the study itself: The samples span acute and convalescent COVID-19 from the United States, Italy and Spain. Sample material is recorded as cDNA or gDNA derived from T cells, B-cell-depleted T cells, or PBMCs.

How the authors handled the data: Amplified reference gene primers provided the basis for estimating nucleated cell counts. Clones were read by immunoSEQ multiplex PCR, and TCRdb kept only the in-frame ones, dropping some. The V and J calls and clone size are taken from that table; D and trimming were inferred from the DNA. The sample yields roughly 330,000 clones, around 83% seen once. This receptor was identified in a woman aged 50 to 60 with acute or convalescent COVID-19. Sequenced: peripheral blood.

DNA for the CDR3: TGTGCCAGCAAAATGGGGCCCGAGCAGTACTTC. It specifies CASKMGPEQYF. This sequence joins TRBV12-3 or TRBV12-4 and TRBJ2-7; D might be TRBD1 (5 bases). Trimming cost V 7 bases and J 6 bases, with 10 bases left between them. The CDR3 consists of 11 residues.